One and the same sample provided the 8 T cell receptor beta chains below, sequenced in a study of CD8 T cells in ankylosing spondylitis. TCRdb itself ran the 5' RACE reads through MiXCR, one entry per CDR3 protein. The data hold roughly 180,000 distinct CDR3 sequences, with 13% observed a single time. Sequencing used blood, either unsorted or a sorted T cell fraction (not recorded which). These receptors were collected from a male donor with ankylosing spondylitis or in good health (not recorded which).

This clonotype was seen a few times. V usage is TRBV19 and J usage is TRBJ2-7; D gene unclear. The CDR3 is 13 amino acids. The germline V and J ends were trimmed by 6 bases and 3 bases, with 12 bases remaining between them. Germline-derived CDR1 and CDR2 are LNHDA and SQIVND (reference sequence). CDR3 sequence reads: CASSTGFSYEQYF. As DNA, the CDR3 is TGTGCCAGTAGCACGGGTTTTAGCTACGAGCAGTACTTC.

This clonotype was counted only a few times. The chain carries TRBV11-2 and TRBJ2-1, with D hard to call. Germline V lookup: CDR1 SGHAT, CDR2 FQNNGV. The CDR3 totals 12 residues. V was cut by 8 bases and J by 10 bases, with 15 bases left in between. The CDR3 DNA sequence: TGTGCCAGCCACTTCACGGGCCGGGAGCAGTTCTTC. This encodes CASHFTGREQFF. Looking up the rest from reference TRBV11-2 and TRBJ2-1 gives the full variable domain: EAGVAQSPRYKIIEKRQSVAFWCNPISGHATLYWYQQILGQGPKLLIQFQNNGVVDDSQLPKDRFSAERLKGVDSTLKIQPAKLEDSAVYLCASHFTGREQFFGPGTRLTVL.

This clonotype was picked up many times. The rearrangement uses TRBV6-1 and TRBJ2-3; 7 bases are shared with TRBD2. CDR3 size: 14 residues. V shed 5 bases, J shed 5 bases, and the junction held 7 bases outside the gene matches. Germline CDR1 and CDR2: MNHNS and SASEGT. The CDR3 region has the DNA TGTGCCAGCAGTCAGAGCGGGGTCCGAGATACGCAGTATTTT. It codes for CASSQSGVRDTQYF.

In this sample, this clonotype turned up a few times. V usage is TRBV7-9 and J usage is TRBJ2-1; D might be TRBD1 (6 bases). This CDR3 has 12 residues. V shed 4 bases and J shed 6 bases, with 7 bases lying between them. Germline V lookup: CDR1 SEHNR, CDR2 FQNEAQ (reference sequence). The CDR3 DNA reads TGTGCCAGCAGCTGGACAGTCAATGAGCAGTTCTTC. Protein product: CASSWTVNEQFF.

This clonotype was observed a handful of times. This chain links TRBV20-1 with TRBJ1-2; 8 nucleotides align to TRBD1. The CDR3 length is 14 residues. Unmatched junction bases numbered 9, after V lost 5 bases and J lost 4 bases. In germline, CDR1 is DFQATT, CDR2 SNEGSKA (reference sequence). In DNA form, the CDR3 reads TGCAGTGCTTCCCGGACAGGGAGTGGCTATGGCTACACCTTC. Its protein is CSASRTGSGYGYTF.

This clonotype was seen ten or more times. This chain's CDR3 is CASSRTSTDTQYF. The CDR3 DNA reads TGTGCCAGCAGCCGGACTAGCACAGATACGCAGTATTTT. The chain joins TRBV6-4 to TRBJ2-3; weak D call: TRBD2 (5 bases). This CDR3 is 13 amino acids long. The germline gives CDR1 MRHNA, CDR2 SNTAGT. V was trimmed by 6 bases and J by 0 bases, leaving 7 bases between them.

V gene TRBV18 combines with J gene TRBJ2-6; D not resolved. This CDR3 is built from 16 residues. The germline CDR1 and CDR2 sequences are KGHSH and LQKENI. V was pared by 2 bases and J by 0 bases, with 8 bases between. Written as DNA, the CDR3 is TGTGCCAGCTCACCATCCGCACTCTCTGGGGCCAACGTCCTGACTTTC. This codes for CASSPSALSGANVLTF.

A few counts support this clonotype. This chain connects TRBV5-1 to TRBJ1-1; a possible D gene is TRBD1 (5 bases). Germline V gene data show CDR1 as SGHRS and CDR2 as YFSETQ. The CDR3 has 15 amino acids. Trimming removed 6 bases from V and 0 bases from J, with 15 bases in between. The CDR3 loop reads CASKRDALMNTEAFF. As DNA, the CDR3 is TGCGCCAGCAAACGGGACGCCCTCATGAACACTGAAGCTTTCTTT.